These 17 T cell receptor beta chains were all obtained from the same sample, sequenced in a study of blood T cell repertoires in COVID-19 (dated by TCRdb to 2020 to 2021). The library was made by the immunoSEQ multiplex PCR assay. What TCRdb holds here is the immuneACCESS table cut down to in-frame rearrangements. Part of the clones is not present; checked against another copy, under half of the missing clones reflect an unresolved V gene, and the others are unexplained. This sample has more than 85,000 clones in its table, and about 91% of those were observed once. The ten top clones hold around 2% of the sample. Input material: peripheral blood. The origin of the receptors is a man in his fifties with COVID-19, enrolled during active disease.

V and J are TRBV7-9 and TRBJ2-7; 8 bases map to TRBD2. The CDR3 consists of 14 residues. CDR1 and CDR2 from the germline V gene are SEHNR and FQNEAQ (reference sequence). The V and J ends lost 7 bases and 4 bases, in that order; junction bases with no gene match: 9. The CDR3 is CASISGETDYEQYF. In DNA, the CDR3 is TGTGCCAGCATTAGCGGGGAGACGGATTACGAGCAGTACTTC.

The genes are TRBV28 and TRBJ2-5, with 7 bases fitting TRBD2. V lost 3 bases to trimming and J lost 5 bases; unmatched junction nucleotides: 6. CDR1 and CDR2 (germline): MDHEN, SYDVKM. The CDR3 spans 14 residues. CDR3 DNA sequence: TGTGCCAGCAGTTTGCCCCCCGGGGGGGAGACCCAGTACTTC. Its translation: CASSLPPGGETQYF.

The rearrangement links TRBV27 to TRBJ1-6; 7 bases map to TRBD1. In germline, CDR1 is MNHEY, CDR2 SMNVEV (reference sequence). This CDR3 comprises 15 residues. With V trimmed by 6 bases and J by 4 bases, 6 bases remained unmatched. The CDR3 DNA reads TGTGCCAGCAGGCCTTTACAGGGGTATAATTCACCCCTCCACTTT. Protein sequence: CASRPLQGYNSPLHF.

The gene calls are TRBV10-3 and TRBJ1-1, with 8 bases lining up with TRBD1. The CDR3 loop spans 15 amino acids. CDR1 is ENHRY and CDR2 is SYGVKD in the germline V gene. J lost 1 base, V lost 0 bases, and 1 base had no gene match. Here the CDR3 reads CAISESGQENTEAFF. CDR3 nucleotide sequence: TGTGCCATCAGTGAGTCGGGACAGGAGAACACTGAAGCTTTCTTT.

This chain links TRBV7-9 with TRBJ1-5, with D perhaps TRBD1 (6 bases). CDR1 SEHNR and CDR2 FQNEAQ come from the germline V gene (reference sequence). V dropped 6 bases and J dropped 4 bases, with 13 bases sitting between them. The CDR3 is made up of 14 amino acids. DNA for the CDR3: TGTGCCAGCAGTTTTCTGGACAGTAATCAGCCCCAGCATTTT. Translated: CASSFLDSNQPQHF. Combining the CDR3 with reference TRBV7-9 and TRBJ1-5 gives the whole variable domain DTGVSQNPRHKITKRGQNVTFRCDPISEHNRLYWYRQTLGQGPEFLTYFQNEAQLEKSRLLSDRFSAERPKGSFSTLEIQRTEQGDSAMYLCASSFLDSNQPQHFGDGTRLSIL.

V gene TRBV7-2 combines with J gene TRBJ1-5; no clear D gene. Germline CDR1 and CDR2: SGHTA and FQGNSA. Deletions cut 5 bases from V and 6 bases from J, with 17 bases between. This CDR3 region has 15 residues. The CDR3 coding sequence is TGTGCCAGCAGCGACCGCGCGAGGGTGACTCAGCCCCAGCATTTT. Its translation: CASSDRARVTQPQHF.

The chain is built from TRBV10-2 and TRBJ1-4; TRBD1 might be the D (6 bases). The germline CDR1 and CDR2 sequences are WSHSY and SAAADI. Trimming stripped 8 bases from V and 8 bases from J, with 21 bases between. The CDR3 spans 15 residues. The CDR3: CASSGLGGATEKLFF. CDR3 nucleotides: TGCGCCAGCTCGGGATTGGGGGGGGCTACGGAAAAACTGTTTTTT.

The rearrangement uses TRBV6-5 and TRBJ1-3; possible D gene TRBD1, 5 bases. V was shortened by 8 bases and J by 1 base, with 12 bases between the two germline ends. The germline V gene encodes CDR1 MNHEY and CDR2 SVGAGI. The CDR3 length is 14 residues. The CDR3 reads CASHGGASGNTIYF. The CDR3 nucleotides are TGTGCCAGCCATGGAGGGGCTTCTGGAAACACCATATATTTT.

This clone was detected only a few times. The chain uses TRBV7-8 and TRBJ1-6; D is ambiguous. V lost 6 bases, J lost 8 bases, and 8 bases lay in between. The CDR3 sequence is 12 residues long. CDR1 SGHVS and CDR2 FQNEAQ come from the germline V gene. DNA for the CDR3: TGTGCCAGCAGATTTACAGATTCACCCCTCCACTTT. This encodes CASRFTDSPLHF.

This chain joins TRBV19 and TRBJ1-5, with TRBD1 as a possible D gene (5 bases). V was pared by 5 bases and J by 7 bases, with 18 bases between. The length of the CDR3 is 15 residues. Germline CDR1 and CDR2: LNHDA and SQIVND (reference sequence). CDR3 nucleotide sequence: TGTGCCAGTAGTGGAAAGGGCGCAGGGAAGCAGCCCCAGCATTTT. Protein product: CASSGKGAGKQPQHF. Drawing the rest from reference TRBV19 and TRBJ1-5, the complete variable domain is DGGITQSPKYLFRKEGQNVTLSCEQNLNHDAMYWYRQDPGQGLRLIYYSQIVNDFQKGDIAEGYSVSREKKESFPLTVTSAQKNPTAFYLCASSGKGAGKQPQHFGDGTRLSIL.

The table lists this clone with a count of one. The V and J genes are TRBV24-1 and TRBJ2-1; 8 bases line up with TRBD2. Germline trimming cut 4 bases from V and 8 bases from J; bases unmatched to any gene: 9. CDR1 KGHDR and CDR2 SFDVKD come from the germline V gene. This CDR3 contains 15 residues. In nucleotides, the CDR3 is TGTGCCACCAGTGACACGGGACTAGGCGGGTATGAGCAGTTCTTC. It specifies CATSDTGLGGYEQFF.

This chain's CDR3 is CASKQASSGELFF. CDR3 bases: TGTGCCAGCAAACAGGCCAGTTCCGGGGAGCTGTTTTTT. The chain recombines TRBV27 with TRBJ2-2; possible D gene TRBD1, 5 bases. Trimming shortened V by 7 bases and J by 6 bases, and 12 bases separated the two germline ends. Germline V gene sequence: CDR1 MNHEY, CDR2 SMNVEV (reference sequence). The CDR3 totals 13 residues.

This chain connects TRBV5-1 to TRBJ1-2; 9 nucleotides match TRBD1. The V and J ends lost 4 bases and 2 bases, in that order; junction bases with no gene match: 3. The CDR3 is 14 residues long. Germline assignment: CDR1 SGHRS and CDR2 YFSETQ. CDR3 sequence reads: CASSETGGNYGYTF. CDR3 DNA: TGCGCCAGCAGCGAGACAGGGGGAAACTATGGCTACACCTTC.

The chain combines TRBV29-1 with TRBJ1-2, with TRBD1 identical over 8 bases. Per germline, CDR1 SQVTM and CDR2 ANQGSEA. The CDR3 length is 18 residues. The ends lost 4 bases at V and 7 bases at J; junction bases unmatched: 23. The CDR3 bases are TGCAGCGTTGCCACGCAAACCATGGCCAGGGGGCATCGGGGTGGCTACACCTTC. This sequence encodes CSVATQTMARGHRGGYTF. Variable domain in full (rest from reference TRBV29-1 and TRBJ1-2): SAVISQKPSRDICQRGTSLTIQCQVDSQVTMMFWYRQQPGQSLTLIATANQGSEATYESGFVIDKFPISRPNLTFSTLTVSNMSPEDSSIYLCSVATQTMARGHRGGYTFGSGTRLTVV.

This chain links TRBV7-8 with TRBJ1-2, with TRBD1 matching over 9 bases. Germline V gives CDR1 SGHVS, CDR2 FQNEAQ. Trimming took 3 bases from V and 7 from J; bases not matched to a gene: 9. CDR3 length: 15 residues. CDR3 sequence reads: CASSFGGQGNVGYTF. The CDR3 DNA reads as TGTGCCAGCAGCTTCGGTGGACAGGGGAATGTTGGCTACACCTTC.

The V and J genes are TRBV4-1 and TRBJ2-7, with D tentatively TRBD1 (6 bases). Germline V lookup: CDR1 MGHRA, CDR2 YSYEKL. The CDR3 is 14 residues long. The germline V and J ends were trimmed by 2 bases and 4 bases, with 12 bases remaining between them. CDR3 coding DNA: TGCGCCAGCAGCCAATTTACAGGGCCATACGAGCAGTACTTC. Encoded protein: CASSQFTGPYEQYF.

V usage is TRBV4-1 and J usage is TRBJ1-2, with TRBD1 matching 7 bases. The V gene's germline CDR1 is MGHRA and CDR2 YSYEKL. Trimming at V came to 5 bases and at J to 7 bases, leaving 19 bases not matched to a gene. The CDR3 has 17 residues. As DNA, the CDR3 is TGCGCCAGCAGCGCCCAAGAACTGGGCAGGGGGAATGGTGGCTACACCTTC. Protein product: CASSAQELGRGNGGYTF.